These 14 T cell receptor beta chains came from one sample sequenced in a study of low-dose radiotherapy and immunotherapy resistance in tumors. TRAV- and TRBV-specific primers were used for first-strand cDNA, which covered alpha and beta chains. The authors ran approximately 20 PCR cycles to amplify TCRs with a constant-region primer and V-primer adapter. Via MiXCR, TCRdb re-called the reads, giving one row per CDR3 protein. The sample lists roughly 90,000 distinct CDR3 sequences, about 20% seen once, with about 13% in the top ten. Specified time point: after trial treatment. Treatment indicated: LDRT plus nivolumab, ipilimumab, low-dose cyclophosphamide and aspirin (RACIN trial). The sample consisted of PBMCs, taken after low-dose radiotherapy plus immunotherapy. Source of these receptors: a female donor with ovarian cancer.

Ten or more counts support this clonotype. The chain joins TRBV10-3 to TRBJ2-7; 8 positions agree with TRBD1. This CDR3 has 14 residues. Germline assignment: CDR1 ENHRY and CDR2 SYGVKD. J lost 4 bases, V lost 5 bases, and 7 bases had no gene match. The CDR3 reads CAISRQGMAYEQYF. The CDR3 DNA follows: TGTGCCATCAGTCGACAGGGGATGGCGTACGAGCAGTACTTC.

The rearrangement links TRBV4-2 to TRBJ1-3, with D hard to call. The germline V and J ends were trimmed by 5 bases and 5 bases, with 22 bases remaining between them. Germline CDR1 reads LGHNA; CDR2 reads YNFKEQ. This CDR3 spans 17 amino acids. The chain's CDR3 is CASSAAYQNTGRNTIYF. The CDR3 DNA reads TGTGCCAGCAGCGCTGCTTACCAGAACACTGGACGAAACACCATATATTTT.

This clonotype was observed at least ten times. The chain recombines TRBV11-3 with TRBJ2-5; possibly TRBD1 or TRBD2 for D (6 bases each). From germline, CDR1 is SGHNT and CDR2 YENEEA. Trimming pared 5 bases from V and 2 bases from J, leaving 27 bases between. This CDR3 comprises 19 residues. CDR3 loop: CASSPSSWGARKDQETQYF. In DNA, the CDR3 is TGTGCCAGCAGCCCCTCCTCCTGGGGGGCTAGAAAGGATCAAGAGACCCAGTACTTC.

This clonotype has at least ten counts. The genes are TRBV7-6 and TRBJ2-3, with TRBD2 matching over 13 bases. Germline assignment: CDR1 SGHVS and CDR2 FNYEAQ. The CDR3 is made up of 17 amino acids. Germline trimming cut 5 bases from V and 0 bases from J; bases unmatched to any gene: 5. The CDR3 DNA follows: TGTGCCAGCAGCCTCCAGGGACTAGCGGGGAGCACAGATACGCAGTATTTT. Translating it yields CASSLQGLAGSTDTQYF.

This clonotype has ten or more counts. This rearrangement joins TRBV6-1 to TRBJ2-2; D is uncertain. Germline V gene sequence: CDR1 MNHNS, CDR2 SASEGT. The CDR3 loop spans 15 amino acids. Trimming stripped 2 bases from V and 2 bases from J, with 9 bases between. The CDR3 protein is CASSERQVNTGELFF. The CDR3 DNA reads as TGTGCCAGCAGTGAAAGGCAGGTCAACACCGGGGAGCTGTTTTTT.

This clonotype was seen many times. CDR3 DNA: TGCGCCAGCAGCTTGGGGAGCGCCTACAATGAGCAGTTCTTC. This translates into CASSLGSAYNEQFF. This rearrangement joins TRBV5-1 to TRBJ2-1; D not resolved. The length of the CDR3 is 14 residues. Germline V gene data show CDR1 as SGHRS and CDR2 as YFSETQ. The germline V and J ends were trimmed by 0 bases and 2 bases, with 6 bases remaining between them.

Ten or more counts support this clonotype. The V call is TRBV5-1, the J call TRBJ2-7; 7 nucleotides agree with TRBD1. Germline-derived CDR1 and CDR2 are SGHRS and YFSETQ. The CDR3 is 15 residues long. With V trimmed by 4 bases and J by 6 bases, 13 bases remained unmatched. The CDR3 is CASSPLTGPMVEQYF. The CDR3 DNA is TGCGCCAGCAGCCCTCTGACAGGGCCCATGGTCGAGCAGTACTTC.

This clonotype was counted many times. This chain links TRBV7-2 with TRBJ2-1, with TRBD1 matching over 7 bases. V was clipped by 5 bases and J by 8 bases; unmatched bases: 15. The germline gives CDR1 SGHTA, CDR2 FQGNSA. The CDR3 loop spans 16 amino acids. The CDR3 region is CASSIQGSVATHEQFF. The CDR3, as DNA: TGTGCCAGCAGCATACAGGGGTCGGTAGCTACTCATGAGCAGTTCTTC.

J is TRBJ2-2 and V is TRBV12-3 or TRBV12-4, with 9 bases fitting TRBD1. The J segment lost 0 bases and the V segment lost 5 bases, leaving 4 bases of the junction unmatched. The CDR3 loop spans 16 amino acids. CDR3 amino acids: CASSPGQGPNTGELFF. The CDR3, as DNA: TGTGCCAGCAGTCCAGGACAGGGGCCGAACACCGGGGAGCTGTTTTTT.

This clonotype was observed many times. The genes are TRBV24-1 and TRBJ2-1; maybe TRBD2 (6 bases). The CDR3 spans 16 residues. The germline gives CDR1 KGHDR, CDR2 SFDVKD. V lost 4 bases and J lost 0, with 12 bases in between. CDR3 sequence: CATSELGGLSYNEQFF. The CDR3 DNA follows: TGTGCCACCAGTGAACTTGGGGGACTCTCCTACAATGAGCAGTTCTTC.

Turning to this clonotype: With only one base between it and a far larger clone, this is likely a read error. The chain joins TRBV6-2 or TRBV6-3 to TRBJ2-1; D unclear. Germline V CDR1 and CDR2: MNHEY, SVGEGT. This CDR3 is 13 amino acids long. V dropped 6 bases and J dropped 13 bases, with 19 bases sitting between them. CDR3 in amino acids: CASSYLQESIQFF. CDR3 coding DNA: TGTGCCAGCAGCTACCTCCAAGAGTCGATCCAGTTCTTC.

This clonotype was counted a few times. The chain has TRBV5-1 and TRBJ1-2; no clear D. The CDR3 spans 17 residues. Germline V gene data show CDR1 as SGHRS and CDR2 as YFSETQ. V lost 0 bases, J lost 2 bases, and 17 bases lay in between. CDR3 DNA sequence: TGCGCCAGCAGCTTGGGAGACGGAGGCATGCCGAACTATGGCTACACCTTC. As protein: CASSLGDGGMPNYGYTF.

Ten or more counts support this clonotype. The chain carries TRBV5-4 and TRBJ2-5; TRBD2 matches 8 bases. The CDR3 loop spans 15 amino acids. After removal of 0 bases from V and 2 bases from J, the junction contained 3 bases not matched to a gene. Germline CDR1 reads SGHNT; CDR2 reads YYREEE (reference sequence). Here the CDR3 DNA reads TGTGCCAGCAGCTTGGAACTAGCGGAGCAAGAGACCCAGTACTTC. Protein product: CASSLELAEQETQYF.

V gene TRBV29-1 combines with J gene TRBJ2-3; the D is unclear. Trimming pared 4 bases from V and 6 bases from J, leaving 5 bases between. The CDR3 runs 10 residues. CDR1 and CDR2 (germline): SQVTM, ANQGSEA. The CDR3 loop reads CSVGVDTQYF. CDR3 DNA sequence: TGCAGCGTTGGAGTTGATACGCAGTATTTT.